The entry that follows covers one T cell receptor beta chain sequence. This sample stems from a study of blood T cell repertoires in COVID-19. Study in general: The United States, Italy and Spain supplied acute and convalescent COVID-19 samples. PBMCs, B-cell-depleted T cells, or T cells provided the cDNA or gDNA that made up the material.

Authors' processing steps: It was from reference gene primer amplification that nucleated cell counts were estimated. The protocol was immunoSEQ multiplex PCR, while the TCRdb copy is restricted to in-frame clones and leaves out a portion. V and J calls and clone size are copied from that table; D and trimming were computed from the DNA. Seen here are about 160,000 clones, 75% to 90% observed once, and the top ten hold 3% to 3.5%. With V trimmed by 1 base and J by 0 bases, 8 bases remained unmatched. This CDR3 contains 18 residues. In germline, CDR1 is SEHNR, CDR2 FQNEAQ (reference sequence). The chain couples TRBV7-9 to TRBJ1-5, with 8 positions matching TRBD1. The sequencing input was peripheral blood. The clonotype comes from a human donor with acute or convalescent COVID-19. The donor label of this sample is uncertain. DNA of the CDR3: TGTGCCAGCAGCTTAGACACAGGGGGGACTTATAGCAATCAGCCCCAGCATTTT. Amino acid sequence: CASSLDTGGTYSNQPQHF. Full variable domain (missing parts from reference TRBV7-9 and TRBJ1-5): DTGVSQNPRHKITKRGQNVTFRCDPISEHNRLYWYRQTLGQGPEFLTYFQNEAQLEKSRLLSDRFSAERPKGSFSTLEIQRTEQGDSAMYLCASSLDTGGTYSNQPQHFGDGTRLSIL.